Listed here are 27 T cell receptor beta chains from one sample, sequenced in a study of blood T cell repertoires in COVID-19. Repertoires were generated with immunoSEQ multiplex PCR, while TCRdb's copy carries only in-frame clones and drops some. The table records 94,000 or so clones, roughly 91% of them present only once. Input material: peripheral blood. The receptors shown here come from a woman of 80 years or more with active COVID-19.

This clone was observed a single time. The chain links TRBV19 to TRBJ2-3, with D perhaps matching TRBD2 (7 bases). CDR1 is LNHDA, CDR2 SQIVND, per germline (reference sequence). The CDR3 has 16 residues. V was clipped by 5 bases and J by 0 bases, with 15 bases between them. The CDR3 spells CASSAGGGASTDTQYF. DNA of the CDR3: TGTGCCAGTAGTGCCGGAGGGGGGGCTAGCACAGATACGCAGTATTTT.

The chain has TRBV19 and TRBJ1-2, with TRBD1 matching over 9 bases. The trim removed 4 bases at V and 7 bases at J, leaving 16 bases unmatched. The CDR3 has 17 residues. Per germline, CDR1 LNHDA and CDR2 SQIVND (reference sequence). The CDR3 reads CASSTYPRRTGAPGYTF. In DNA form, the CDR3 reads TGTGCCAGTAGTACCTACCCGCGTAGGACAGGGGCCCCTGGCTACACCTTC.

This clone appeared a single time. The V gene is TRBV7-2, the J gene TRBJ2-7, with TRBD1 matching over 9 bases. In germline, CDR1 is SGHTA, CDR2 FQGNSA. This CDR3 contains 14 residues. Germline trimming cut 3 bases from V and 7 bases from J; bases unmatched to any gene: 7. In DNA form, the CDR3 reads TGTGCCAGCAGCTTTACTAGTGACAGGGGGGAGCAGTACTTC. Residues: CASSFTSDRGEQYF.

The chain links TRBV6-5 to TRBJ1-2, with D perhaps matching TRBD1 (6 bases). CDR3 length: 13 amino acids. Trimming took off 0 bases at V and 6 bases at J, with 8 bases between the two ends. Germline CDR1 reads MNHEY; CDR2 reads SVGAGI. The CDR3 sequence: CASSYSRTDGYTF. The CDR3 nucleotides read TGTGCCAGCAGTTACTCGCGGACAGATGGCTACACCTTC.

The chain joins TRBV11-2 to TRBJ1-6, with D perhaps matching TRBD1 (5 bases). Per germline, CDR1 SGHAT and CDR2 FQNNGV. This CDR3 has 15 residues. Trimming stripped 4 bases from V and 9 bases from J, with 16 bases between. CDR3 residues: CASSSTDSSRSPLHF. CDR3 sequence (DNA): TGTGCCAGCAGCTCTACAGACAGTTCTCGTTCACCCCTCCACTTT.

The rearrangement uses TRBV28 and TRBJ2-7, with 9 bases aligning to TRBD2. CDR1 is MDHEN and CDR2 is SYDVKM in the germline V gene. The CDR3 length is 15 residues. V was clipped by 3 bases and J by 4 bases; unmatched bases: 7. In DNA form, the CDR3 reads TGTGCCAGCAGTTTCGAGTTAGCGGGAGTATACGAGCAGTACTTC. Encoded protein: CASSFELAGVYEQYF.

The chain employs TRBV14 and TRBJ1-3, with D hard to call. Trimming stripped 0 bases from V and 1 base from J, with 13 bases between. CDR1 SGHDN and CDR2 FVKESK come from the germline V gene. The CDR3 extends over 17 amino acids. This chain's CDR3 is CASSQDQARSSGNTIYF. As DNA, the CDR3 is TGTGCCAGCAGCCAAGATCAGGCCAGGTCGTCTGGAAACACCATATATTTT.

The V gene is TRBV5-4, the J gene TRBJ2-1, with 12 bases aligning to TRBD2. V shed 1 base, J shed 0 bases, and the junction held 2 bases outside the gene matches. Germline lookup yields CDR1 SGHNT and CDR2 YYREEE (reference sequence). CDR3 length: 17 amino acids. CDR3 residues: CASSLPSGRASYNEQFF. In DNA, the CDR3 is TGTGCCAGCAGCTTGCCTAGCGGGAGGGCCTCCTACAATGAGCAGTTCTTC.

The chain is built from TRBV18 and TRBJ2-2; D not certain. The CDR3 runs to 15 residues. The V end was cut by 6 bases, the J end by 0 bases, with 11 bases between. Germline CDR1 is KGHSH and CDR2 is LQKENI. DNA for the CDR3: TGTGCCAGCTCCCCGACTCAATCGAACACCGGGGAGCTGTTTTTT. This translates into CASSPTQSNTGELFF. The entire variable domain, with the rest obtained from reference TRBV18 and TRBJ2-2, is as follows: NAGVMQNPRHLVRRRGQEARLRCSPMKGHSHVYWYRQLPEEGLKFMVYLQKENIIDESGMPKERFSAEFPKEGPSILRIQQVVRGDSAAYFCASSPTQSNTGELFFGEGSRLTVL.

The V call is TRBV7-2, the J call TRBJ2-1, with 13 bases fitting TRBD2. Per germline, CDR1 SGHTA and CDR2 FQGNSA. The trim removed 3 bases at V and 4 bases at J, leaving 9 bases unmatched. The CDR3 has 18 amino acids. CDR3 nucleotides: TGTGCCAGCAGCTTTCGATCCGGGACTAGCGGGAATTACAATGAGCAGTTCTTC. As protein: CASSFRSGTSGNYNEQFF.

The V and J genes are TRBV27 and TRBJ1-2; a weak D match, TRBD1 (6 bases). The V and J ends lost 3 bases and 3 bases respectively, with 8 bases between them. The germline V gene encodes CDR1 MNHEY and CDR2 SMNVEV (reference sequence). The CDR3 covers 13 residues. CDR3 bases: TGTGCCAGCAGTTTTGACAGGCACTATGGCTACACCTTC. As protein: CASSFDRHYGYTF.

CDR3 coding DNA: TGTGCCAGCAGCATGACAGGGGTCGGGGGCCCTAGAGAGTTCTTC. Translation gives CASSMTGVGGPREFF. This chain joins TRBV5-4 and TRBJ2-1, with 8 bases aligning to TRBD1. The germline V gene has CDR1 SGHNT and CDR2 YYREEE (reference sequence). With 4 bases clipped from V and 14 bases from J, the junction kept 17 bases outside the gene matches. The CDR3 covers 15 residues.

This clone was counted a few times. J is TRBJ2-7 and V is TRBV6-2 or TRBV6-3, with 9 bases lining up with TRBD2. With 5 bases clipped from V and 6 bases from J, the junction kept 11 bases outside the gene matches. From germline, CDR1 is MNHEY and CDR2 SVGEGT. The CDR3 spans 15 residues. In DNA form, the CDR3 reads TGTGCCAGCAGTCGTAGATTAGCGGGAGTTGGCGAGCAGTACTTC. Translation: CASSRRLAGVGEQYF.

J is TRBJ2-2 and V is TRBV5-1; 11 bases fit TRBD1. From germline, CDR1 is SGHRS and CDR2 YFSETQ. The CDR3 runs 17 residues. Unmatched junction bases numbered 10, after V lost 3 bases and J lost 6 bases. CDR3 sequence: CASSWASGTGGSGELFF. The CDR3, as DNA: TGCGCCAGCAGCTGGGCTTCCGGGACAGGGGGATCCGGGGAGCTGTTTTTT.

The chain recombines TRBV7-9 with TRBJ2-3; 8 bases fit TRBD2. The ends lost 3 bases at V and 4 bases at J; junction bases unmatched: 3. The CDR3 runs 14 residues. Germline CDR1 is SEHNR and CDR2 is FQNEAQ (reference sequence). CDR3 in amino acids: CASSFGLASDTQYF. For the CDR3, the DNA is TGTGCCAGCAGCTTTGGACTAGCTTCAGATACGCAGTATTTT.

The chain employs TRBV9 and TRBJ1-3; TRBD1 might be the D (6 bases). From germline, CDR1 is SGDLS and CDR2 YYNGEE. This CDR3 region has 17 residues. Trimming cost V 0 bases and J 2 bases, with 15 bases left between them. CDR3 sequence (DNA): TGTGCCAGCAGCGTAGGGGGGCTAGGAGGCCCTGGAAACACCATATATTTT. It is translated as CASSVGGLGGPGNTIYF.

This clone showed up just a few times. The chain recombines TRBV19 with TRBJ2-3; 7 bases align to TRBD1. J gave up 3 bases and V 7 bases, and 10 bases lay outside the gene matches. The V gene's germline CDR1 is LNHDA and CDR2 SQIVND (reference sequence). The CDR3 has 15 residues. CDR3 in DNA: TGTGCCAGTACCGCGACAGGGCGTGAGACAGATACGCAGTATTTT. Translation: CASTATGRETDTQYF.

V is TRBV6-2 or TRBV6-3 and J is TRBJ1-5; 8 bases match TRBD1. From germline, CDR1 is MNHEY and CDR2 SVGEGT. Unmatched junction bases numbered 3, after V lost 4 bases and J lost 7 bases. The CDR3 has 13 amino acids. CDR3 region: CASSSGGGQPQHF. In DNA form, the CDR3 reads TGTGCCAGCAGTTCAGGGGGCGGACAGCCCCAGCATTTT.

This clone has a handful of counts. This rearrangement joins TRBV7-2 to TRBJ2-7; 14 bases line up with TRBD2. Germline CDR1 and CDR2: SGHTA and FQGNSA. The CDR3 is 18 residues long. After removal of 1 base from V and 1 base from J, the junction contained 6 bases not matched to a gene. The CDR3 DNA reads TGTGCCAGCAGCTTAGAGGGACTAGCGGGAGATTCATCCTACGAGCAGTACTTC. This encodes CASSLEGLAGDSSYEQYF. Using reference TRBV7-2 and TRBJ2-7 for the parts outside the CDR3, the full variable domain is GAGVSQSPSNKVTEKGKDVELRCDPISGHTALYWYRQSLGQGLEFLIYFQGNSAPDKSGLPSDRFSAERTGGSVSTLTIQRTQQEDSAVYLCASSLEGLAGDSSYEQYFGPGTRLTVT.

The chain's CDR3 is CAISDPGQGQETQYF. CDR3 nucleotides: TGTGCCATCAGTGATCCGGGACAGGGCCAAGAGACCCAGTACTTC. The V call is TRBV10-3, the J call TRBJ2-5, with 9 positions matching TRBD1. Losses at the gene ends were 3 bases for V and 1 base for J; bases not matched to a gene: 3. Germline values: CDR1 ENHRY, CDR2 SYGVKD. The CDR3 covers 15 residues.

DNA of the CDR3: TGTGCCAGCAGTGAACCAAGACAGGAGTCCACTGAAGCTTTCTTT. Translation: CASSEPRQESTEAFF. The rearrangement uses TRBV25-1 and TRBJ1-1; weak D call: TRBD1 (6 bases). This CDR3 has 15 residues. V shed 2 bases and J shed 4 bases, with 14 bases lying between them. The germline V gene encodes CDR1 MGHDK and CDR2 SYGVNS.

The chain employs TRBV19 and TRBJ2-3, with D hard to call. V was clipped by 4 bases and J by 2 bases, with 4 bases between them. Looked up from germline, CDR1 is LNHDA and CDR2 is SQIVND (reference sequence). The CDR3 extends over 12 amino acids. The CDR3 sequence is CASSKYTDTQYF. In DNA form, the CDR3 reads TGTGCCAGTAGTAAATACACAGATACGCAGTATTTT. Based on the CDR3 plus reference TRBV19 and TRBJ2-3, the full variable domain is DGGITQSPKYLFRKEGQNVTLSCEQNLNHDAMYWYRQDPGQGLRLIYYSQIVNDFQKGDIAEGYSVSREKKESFPLTVTSAQKNPTAFYLCASSKYTDTQYFGPGTRLTVL.

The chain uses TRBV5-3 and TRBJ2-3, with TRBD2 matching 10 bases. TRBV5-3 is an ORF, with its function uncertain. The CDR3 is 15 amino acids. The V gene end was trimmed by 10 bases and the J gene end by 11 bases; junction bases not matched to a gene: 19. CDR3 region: CASPLASGSGEVQYF. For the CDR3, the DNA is TGTGCCTCCCCCTTAGCTAGCGGGAGTGGGGAAGTGCAGTATTTT.

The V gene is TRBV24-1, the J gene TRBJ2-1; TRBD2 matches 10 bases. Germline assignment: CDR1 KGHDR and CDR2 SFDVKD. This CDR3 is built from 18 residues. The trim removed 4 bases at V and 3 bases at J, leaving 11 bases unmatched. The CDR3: CATSDQGAAGGLYNEQFF. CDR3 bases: TGTGCCACCAGTGACCAAGGGGCAGCGGGAGGGCTCTACAATGAGCAGTTCTTC.

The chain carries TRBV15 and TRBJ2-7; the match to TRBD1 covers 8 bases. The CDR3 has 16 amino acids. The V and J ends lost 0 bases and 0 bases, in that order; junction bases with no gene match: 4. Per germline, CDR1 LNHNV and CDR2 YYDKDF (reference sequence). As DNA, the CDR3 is TGTGCCACCAGCAGAGATCTAGGGACAGGCTCCTACGAGCAGTACTTC. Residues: CATSRDLGTGSYEQYF.

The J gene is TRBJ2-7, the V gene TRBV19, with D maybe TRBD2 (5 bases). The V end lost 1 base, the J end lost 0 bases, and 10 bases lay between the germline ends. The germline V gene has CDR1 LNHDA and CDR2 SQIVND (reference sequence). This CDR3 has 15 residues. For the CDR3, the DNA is TGTGCCAGTAGTATAGGGGTAGCGCGCTCCTACGAGCAGTACTTC. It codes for CASSIGVARSYEQYF.

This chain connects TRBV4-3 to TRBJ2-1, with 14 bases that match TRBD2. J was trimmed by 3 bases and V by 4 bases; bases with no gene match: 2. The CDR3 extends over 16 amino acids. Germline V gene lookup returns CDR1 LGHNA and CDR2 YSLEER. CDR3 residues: CASSRGLAGVYNEQFF. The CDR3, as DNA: TGCGCCAGCAGCCGGGGACTAGCGGGAGTCTACAATGAGCAGTTCTTC.